This T cell receptor beta chain is from a study of graft-versus-host responses after intestinal transplantation (dated by TCRdb to the early 2020s). Study-level background: The transplants that recipients received were multivisceral, liver-intestinal, or isolated intestinal. All recipients received anti-thymocyte globulin induction followed by maintenance tacrolimus and steroids for around three years. Graft-versus-host and host-versus-graft alloreactive T cell clones were tracked in the graft, circulation and bone marrow after intestinal transplantation using bulk TCR-beta CDR3 sequencing. Alloreactive clones were identified by sequencing pre-transplant mixed lymphocyte reaction products and comparing these products with unstimulated pre-transplant donor and recipient T cells. The cohort enrolled some 25 intestinal transplant recipients including one retransplant, and a few patients lacking pretransplant specimens were excluded. Donor T cell macrochimerism was defined as a peak of at least 4% donor T cells among recipient peripheral blood mononuclear cells. Rather than being sequenced by the commercial service, samples from a few later patients were sequenced in-house on an Illumina MiSeq and processed with MiXCR.

Reading the label with the study, this specimen's time point is: cells obtained before transplantation from donor or recipient. CD3+CD4+ and CD3+CD8+ populations were FACS-sorted from unstimulated pre-transplant donor and recipient cells taken from spleen or lymph nodes. On this clone: What antigen it recognizes has not been identified. Base-call qualities are not available, and no considerably larger clone is one nucleotide away.

The library was obtained by the immunoSEQ multiplex PCR assay. In most patients, genomic DNA was isolated using the Qiagen DNeasy Blood and Tissue Kit and sent frozen to Adaptive Biotechnologies for TCR sequencing. Adaptive Biotechnologies carried out high-throughput TCR-beta CDR3 sequencing of genomic DNA for most patients. From the authors' description of their analysis: Adaptive's ImmunoSEQ software supplied the TCR sequencing data for 15 to 20 patients, while MiXCR and VDJtools were used to process a few other patients. To correct CD4 versus CD8 sorting errors, sequences present in both subsets at a frequency ratio below 5:1 were removed. CDR3 nucleotide sequences shared between donor and recipient were removed because the origin of such sequences could not be assigned. Alloreactive clones required at least 2-fold expansion over unstimulated cells and minimum CFSE-low frequency of 0.002% (template counts) or 0.001% (read counts). Clones were considered mappable if detected in sequenced pre-transplant spleen, lymph node, or MLR CFSE-low populations of the donor or recipient. The cumulative frequency of alloreactive clones was calculated as a percentage of all sequences, weighted by copy number. In TCRdb, the immuneACCESS table is reduced to in-frame sequences with V and J assigned. These tables do not hold every clone; where another copy was compared, an unresolved V gene accounts for under half, and the others remain unexplained. V and J calls and clone size come straight from that table; D and trimming were deduced from the DNA. The sample data list around 67,000 clones, and around 87% of these were observed just once. About 4.3% of the sample belongs to the ten largest clones.

Points the paper makes about the study in general: The conclusions were limited by the relatively low number and heterogeneity of the intestinal transplant patients. High GvH to HvG T cell clonal ratios were observed in the allografts of patients with donor T cell macrochimerism. Early after transplant, peak levels of circulating GvH clones were associated with declines in HvG clones. GvH clones turned up in recipient bone marrow, with some appearing earlier in ileal mucosa or blood, a pattern consistent with an intestinal mucosal origin.

The sequenced sample was unstimulated CD8+ T cells sorted from spleen or lymph node cells, obtained before transplant. This receptor was identified in a human donor who was the organ donor for an intestinal transplant.

The DNA sequence is TGTGCCAGCAGCCCCAGGGGGCGATCGGAGACCCAGTACTTC. It specifies CASSPRGRSETQYF. Recombination joined TRBV11-3 with TRBJ2-5; 8 central bases correspond to TRBD1. The germline V gene encodes CDR1 SGHNT and CDR2 YENEEA. V is trimmed back by 5 bases and J by 5 bases, and the junction contains 7 bases that no gene match accounts for. Including the terminal cysteine and phenylalanine, the CDR3 comprises 14 residues. The retained sequence is limited to the CDR3, 42 bases, with the frame set at the first base.